This is a list of T cell receptor beta chains from one sample in a study of siplizumab effects on memory and regulatory T cells. Clones were read by immunoSEQ multiplex PCR, and TCRdb kept only the in-frame ones, dropping some. Here the sample spans tens of thousands of clones, around 93% being singletons. The specimen was CD8+ T cells sorted from blood. The receptor set was obtained from a human donor in good health. Both conserved end residues are part of each CDR3. Each record gives: clone size, J gene, D gene, V gene, CDR3 DNA, CDR3 protein. The D gene is left open where the match is weak. Clone size is not always given. Where it is, it says once, few, many or a class for expanded clones.

NA,TRBJ1-2,NA,TRBV19,TGTGCCAGTAGTATATCTTCCACCTCTAACTATGGCTACACCTTC,CASSISSTSNYGYTF
NA,TRBJ2-1,TRBD2,TRBV9,TGTGCCAGCAGCCTCCTGGCGGGAGAGTACAATGAGCAGTTCTTC,CASSLLAGEYNEQFF
NA,TRBJ2-2,TRBD2,TRBV9,TGTGCCAGCAGCGGTCCTAGCGGGAGGGTCTTAAACACCGGGGAGCTGTTTTTT,CASSGPSGRVLNTGELFF
NA,TRBJ2-7,TRBD2,TRBV27,TGTGCCAGCAGTTCCCTCGGGACTAGCGGAGCTCTAATCTACGAGCAGTACTTC,CASSSLGTSGALIYEQYF
once,TRBJ2-7,NA,TRBV29-1,TGCAGCGTTGTTGTGGAAGAATCCTACGAGCAGTACTTC,CSVVVEESYEQYF
NA,TRBJ2-5,NA,TRBV18,TGTGCCAGCTCAGCCAGGACAGCGTACCAAGAGACCCAGTACTTC,CASSARTAYQETQYF
once,TRBJ2-1,NA,TRBV2,TGTGCCTCGGAACGGGGGCCCCCATACAATGAGCAGTTCTTC,CASERGPPYNEQFF
NA,TRBJ2-7,TRBD2,TRBV7-9,TGTGCCAGCAGCTTAGCTGGCGGGAGTGGTTACGAGCAGTACTTC,CASSLAGGSGYEQYF
NA,TRBJ2-7,TRBD1,TRBV30,TGTGCCTGGAGCCCCTTCGACAGGGCCGAGCAGTACTTC,CAWSPFDRAEQYF
NA,TRBJ1-1,TRBD1,TRBV29-1,TGCAGCGTAGTCCCATCGACAGGGATTGGGGCTGAAGCTTTCTTT,CSVVPSTGIGAEAFF
NA,TRBJ2-3,NA,TRBV7-8,TGTGCCAGCAGCTTAGTCCAGGGGGGATTCAGAGATACGCAGTATTTT,CASSLVQGGFRDTQYF
NA,TRBJ2-1,NA,TRBV9,TGTGCCAGCAGCACTAACAGGGCCGCTGCTTCCTACAATGAGCAGTTCTTC,CASSTNRAAASYNEQFF
NA,TRBJ2-1,NA,TRBV4-1,TGCGCCAGCAGCTCCCCTACAAGCTCCTACAATGAGCAGTTCTTC,CASSSPTSSYNEQFF
NA,TRBJ2-3,NA,TRBV11-2,TGTGCCAGCAGCTTATTCCCCCCTGATTCTAGCACAGATACGCAGTATTTT,CASSLFPPDSSTDTQYF
NA,TRBJ2-1,NA,TRBV9,TGTGCCAGCAGCGTAGCTGGACCCGGCAATGAGCAGTTCTTC,CASSVAGPGNEQFF
NA,TRBJ1-1,NA,TRBV7-6,TGTGCCAGCAGCGCCCCGGCTGTTAACACTGAAGCTTTCTTT,CASSAPAVNTEAFF
NA,TRBJ1-1,NA,TRBV27,TGTGCCAGCAGTTTGACAGAGAACACTGAAGCTTTCTTT,CASSLTENTEAFF
NA,TRBJ2-1,NA,TRBV9,TGTGCCAGCAGCGATACAGGGTCCTTCTCCTACAATGAGCAGTTCTTC,CASSDTGSFSYNEQFF
once,TRBJ2-4,TRBD2,TRBV5-1,TGCGCCAGTCCTTCGACTAGCGGGAGGGCCCTTGACGCCAAAAACATTCAGTACTTC,CASPSTSGRALDAKNIQYF
NA,TRBJ2-7,TRBD2,TRBV15,TGTGCCACCAGTCAATTCAGGGAGGGCTCCTACGAGCAGTACTTC,CATSQFREGSYEQYF
NA,TRBJ2-7,NA,TRBV9,TGTGCCAGCAGCGTAGGGTACGGGAGTGGCTACGAGCAGTACTTC,CASSVGYGSGYEQYF
NA,TRBJ2-7,TRBD2,TRBV27,TGTGCCAGCAGGAGTAGCGGGAGGGGGGTAACCGAGCAGTACTTC,CASRSSGRGVTEQYF
NA,TRBJ2-3,NA,TRBV27,TGTGCCAGCAGTTTCTTAGACCGGACAGATACGCAGTATTTT,CASSFLDRTDTQYF
NA,TRBJ1-4,NA,TRBV7-9,TGTGCCAGCAGCTTAGAGACTGGTCGCGGAAAACTGTTTTTT,CASSLETGRGKLFF
NA,TRBJ2-1,TRBD1,TRBV18,TGTGCCAGCTCCCCAGGGACAGGGGATTACAATGAGCAGTTCTTC,CASSPGTGDYNEQFF
NA,TRBJ2-7,NA,TRBV14,TGTGCCAGCAGCCCACGGGACCTGGACTACGAGCAGTACTTC,CASSPRDLDYEQYF
NA,TRBJ2-5,TRBD1,TRBV4-2,TGTGCCAGCAGCCAATTCGATAGGACAGGGGCGCAAGAGACCCAGTACTTC,CASSQFDRTGAQETQYF
NA,TRBJ2-7,NA,TRBV9,TGTGCCAGCAGCCCCAACTCCCCCCCGGGGGCGTCCTACGAGCAGTACTTC,CASSPNSPPGASYEQYF
NA,TRBJ2-7,TRBD2,TRBV27,TGTGCCAGCAGTTCACGACTAGCGGGAATCCCAAAAGAGGGGCAGTGCTTC,CASSSRLAGIPKEGQCF
NA,TRBJ2-5,NA,TRBV7-2,TGTGCCAGCAGCTTACGCTTTCAAAGCGGGACAACCATAGAGACCCAGTACTTC,CASSLRFQSGTTIETQYF
few,TRBJ1-5,NA,TRBV6-6,TGTGCCAGCAGCCGCCCCCGTCAGCCCCAGCATTTT,CASSRPRQPQHF
NA,TRBJ2-3,NA,TRBV6-5,TGTGCCAGCAGTTACTCGGGGGTTGAAGATACGCAGTATTTT,CASSYSGVEDTQYF
NA,TRBJ2-4,NA,TRBV12-5,TGTGCTAGTGGTTTGGGTCGCTCGGACATTCAGTACTTC,CASGLGRSDIQYF
NA,TRBJ1-2,NA,TRBV4-1,TGCGCCAGCAGCCAAGTTTCGAAGGAGGGCTACACCTTC,CASSQVSKEGYTF
NA,TRBJ2-7,NA,TRBV27,TGTGCCAGCAGCATACAGTACTCCTACGAGCAGTACTTC,CASSIQYSYEQYF
NA,TRBJ2-1,NA,TRBV4-1,TGCGCCAGCAGCCAAGGGCCGGGAACCACCTACAATGAGCAGTTCTTC,CASSQGPGTTYNEQFF
NA,TRBJ2-2,TRBD1,TRBV6-4,TGTGCCAGCAGCCCAGACAGGGGTGACACCGGGGAGCTGTTTTTT,CASSPDRGDTGELFF
NA,TRBJ2-1,NA,TRBV19,TGTGCCAGTAGTATAATCAGGAATGCCTACAATGAGCAGTTCTTC,CASSIIRNAYNEQFF
once,TRBJ2-7,TRBD1,TRBV15,TGTGCCACCAGTCCCGGGACAGGGCCCTACGAGCAGTACTTC,CATSPGTGPYEQYF
once,TRBJ2-5,TRBD1,TRBV14,TGTGCCAGCAGCCAAGATCAGGGGACAGGAAGAGAGACCCAGTACTTC,CASSQDQGTGRETQYF
NA,TRBJ2-7,NA,TRBV7-7,TGTGCTAGCAGCTTAGGGCGGGGCGCCTACGAGCAGTACTTC,CASSLGRGAYEQYF
NA,TRBJ2-7,TRBD1,TRBV29-1,TGCAGCGTTGGAGGGACAGGGACATACGAGCAGTACTTC,CSVGGTGTYEQYF
NA,TRBJ2-7,NA,TRBV4-2,TGTGCCAGCAGGGAGGGGGCCACCTACGAGCAGTACTTC,CASREGATYEQYF
NA,TRBJ2-1,TRBD2,TRBV23-1,TGCGCCAGCAGTCAACCGCTTTCTAGCGGGAGGTACAATGAGCAGTTCTTC,CASSQPLSSGRYNEQFF
NA,TRBJ2-7,NA,TRBV7-2,TGTGCCAGCAGCGCGGAGGTAACAGGGAGCTCCTACGAGCAGTACTTC,CASSAEVTGSSYEQYF
NA,TRBJ2-7,NA,TRBV9,TGTGCCAGCAGCGTAAAATCGGAGGGGGTCCCCTCCTACGAGCAGTACTTC,CASSVKSEGVPSYEQYF
NA,TRBJ2-1,TRBD2,TRBV4-1,TGCGCCAGCAGCCCAGCGACTAGCGGGAGTTATGAGCAGTTCTTC,CASSPATSGSYEQFF
NA,TRBJ1-3,NA,TRBV13,TGTGCCAGCAGCTTAGAGGGATTGGGCTCTGGAAACACCATATATTTT,CASSLEGLGSGNTIYF
NA,TRBJ2-2,NA,TRBV25-1,TGTGCCAGCAGTAGTTTAGGCGGGAAATCCGGGGAGCTGTTTTTT,CASSSLGGKSGELFF
NA,TRBJ2-1,NA,TRBV7-9,TGTGCCAGCAGCTTGGGGGGCCGTTACAATGAGCAGTTCTTC,CASSLGGRYNEQFF
NA,TRBJ2-2,NA,TRBV6-5,TGTGCCAGCAGTTACTCTGGGAACACCGGGGAGCTGTTTTTT,CASSYSGNTGELFF
NA,TRBJ1-3,NA,TRBV27,TGTGCCAGCAGCCAGTCCTGGGGAAACACCATATATTTT,CASSQSWGNTIYF
NA,TRBJ1-1,NA,TRBV9,TGTGCCAGCAGCGAGAGGAGGACGGCCTCGAACACTGAAGCTTTCTTT,CASSERRTASNTEAFF
once,TRBJ2-1,TRBD1,TRBV19,TGTGCCAGGCCTCGGACAGGGGCCCGCAATGAGCAGTTCTTC,CARPRTGARNEQFF
NA,TRBJ2-5,TRBD2,TRBV7-9,TGTGCCAGCAGCGATACTAGCGGGAGACCGGAGACCCAGTACTTC,CASSDTSGRPETQYF